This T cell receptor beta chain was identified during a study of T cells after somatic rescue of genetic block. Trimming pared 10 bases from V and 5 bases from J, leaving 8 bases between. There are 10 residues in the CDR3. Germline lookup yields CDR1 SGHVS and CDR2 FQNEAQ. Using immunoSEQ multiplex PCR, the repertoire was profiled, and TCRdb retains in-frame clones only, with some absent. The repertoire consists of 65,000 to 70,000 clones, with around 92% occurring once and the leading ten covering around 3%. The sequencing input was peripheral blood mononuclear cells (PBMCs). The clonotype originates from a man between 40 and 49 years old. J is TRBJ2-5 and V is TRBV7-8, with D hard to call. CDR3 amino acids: CAIIRETQYF. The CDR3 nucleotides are TGTGCCATCATAAGGGAGACCCAGTACTTC.